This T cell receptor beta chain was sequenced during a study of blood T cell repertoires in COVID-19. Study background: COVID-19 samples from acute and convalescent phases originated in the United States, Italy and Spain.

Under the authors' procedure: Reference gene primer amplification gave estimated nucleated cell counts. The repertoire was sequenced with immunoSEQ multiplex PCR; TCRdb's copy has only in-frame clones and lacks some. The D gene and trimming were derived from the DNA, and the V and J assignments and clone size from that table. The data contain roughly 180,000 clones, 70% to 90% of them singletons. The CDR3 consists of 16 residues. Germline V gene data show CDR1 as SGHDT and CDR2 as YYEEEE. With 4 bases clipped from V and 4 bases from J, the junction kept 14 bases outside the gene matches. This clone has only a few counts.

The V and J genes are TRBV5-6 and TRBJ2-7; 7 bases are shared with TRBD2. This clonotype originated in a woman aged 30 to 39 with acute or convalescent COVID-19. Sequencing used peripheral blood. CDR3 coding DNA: TGTGCCAGCAGCCTGGATGGACTAGTCAGTCGGTACGAGCAGTACTTC. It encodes CASSLDGLVSRYEQYF.